The rows below give T cell receptor beta chains drawn from one sample of a study of blood T cell repertoires in COVID-19. Libraries were prepared by immunoSEQ multiplex PCR; TCRdb keeps only in-frame clonotypes and omits some of them. Among 200,000 to 250,000 clones listed, approximately 88% were seen once. The sequenced sample consisted of peripheral blood. These receptor sequences come from a man aged 55 to 69 who had recovered from COVID-19. Each CDR3 is given with its conserved first and last residue. Each record gives: clone size, D gene, V gene, J gene, CDR3 protein, CDR3 DNA. A D gene is named only where the DNA matches it firmly. For some rows the clone size is stated as once, few or many, or as a class when expanded; others skip it.

.	TRBD1	TRBV7-6	TRBJ2-2	CASSLGNRGVTGELFF	TGTGCCAGCAGCTTAGGGAACAGGGGAGTCACCGGGGAGCTGTTTTTT
.	.	TRBV6-2/TRBV6-3	TRBJ2-1	CASSYQQGYNEQFF	TGTGCCAGCAGTTACCAACAGGGCTACAATGAGCAGTTCTTC
.	TRBD1	TRBV7-3	TRBJ2-5	CASSFTGGAYETQYF	TGTGCCAGCAGCTTTACAGGGGGCGCGTACGAGACCCAGTACTTC
.	.	TRBV4-2	TRBJ1-1	CASSQSGAKGAYTEAFF	TGTGCCAGCAGCCAATCCGGAGCCAAAGGGGCCTATACTGAAGCTTTCTTT
.	TRBD2	TRBV28	TRBJ2-7	CASSSPRYAGGSSYEQYF	TGTGCCAGCAGTTCCCCGCGCTACGCGGGAGGGAGCTCCTACGAGCAGTACTTC
.	.	TRBV6-5	TRBJ2-7	CASSYPTSSYEQYF	TGTGCCAGCAGTTACCCCACAAGCTCCTACGAGCAGTACTTC
.	.	TRBV11-2	TRBJ2-5	CASSLSPGVGQTQYF	TGTGCCAGCAGCTTATCCCCGGGAGTCGGCCAGACCCAGTACTTC
.	.	TRBV7-2	TRBJ1-6	CASSPARAYNSPLHF	TGTGCCAGCAGCCCCGCCCGGGCCTATAATTCACCCCTCCACTTT
.	.	TRBV4-3	TRBJ2-1	CASSQEKSSSVEQFF	TGCGCCAGCAGCCAAGAGAAGTCAAGCTCTGTTGAGCAGTTCTTC
.	TRBD2	TRBV3-1/TRBV3-2	TRBJ2-1	CASTRAGLATNEQFF	TGTGCCAGCACCCGGGCGGGACTAGCGACAAATGAGCAGTTCTTC
.	.	TRBV3-1/TRBV3-2	TRBJ1-3	CASSQEGVRRRGNTIYF	TGTGCCAGCAGCCAAGAAGGCGTCAGGCGGAGGGGAAACACCATATATTTT
.	TRBD1	TRBV7-8	TRBJ2-7	CASSLRGQGFSNEQYF	TGTGCCAGCAGCTTAAGGGGACAGGGCTTTAGTAACGAGCAGTACTTC
once	.	TRBV28	TRBJ1-6	CASTRPTGNKSPLHF	TGTGCCAGCACCAGGCCTACAGGGAACAAGTCACCCCTCCACTTT
.	TRBD2	TRBV6-4	TRBJ2-5	CASSDNGGETQYF	TGTGCCAGCAGTGATAACGGGGGGGAGACCCAGTACTTC
.	TRBD1	TRBV14	TRBJ1-1	CASSQIRTGDQAFF	TGTGCCAGCAGCCAAATAAGGACAGGGGACCAAGCTTTCTTT
.	.	TRBV11-2	TRBJ1-6	CASSLRGISPLHF	TGTGCCAGCAGCTTAAGGGGAATCTCACCCCTCCACTTT
.	.	TRBV10-3	TRBJ1-5	CATTAGGWNGNQPQHF	TGTGCCACAACTGCCGGGGGTTGGAATGGCAATCAGCCCCAGCATTTT
.	TRBD2	TRBV20-1	TRBJ2-7	CSASMGLAVHYEQYF	TGCAGTGCTAGTATGGGACTAGCGGTCCACTACGAGCAGTACTTC
.	.	TRBV30	TRBJ2-7	CAWRSWQGHEQYF	TGTGCCTGGAGGTCCTGGCAGGGTCACGAGCAGTACTTC
.	TRBD2	TRBV10-3	TRBJ2-7	CAIQRGPTYEQYF	TGTGCCATTCAGCGGGGGCCCACCTACGAGCAGTACTTC
.	TRBD1	TRBV5-1	TRBJ2-2	CASTPSRGRDTGELFF	TGCGCCAGTACTCCGAGCAGGGGGCGAGACACCGGGGAGCTGTTTTTT
.	TRBD2	TRBV6-2/TRBV6-3	TRBJ2-1	CASSYPPGGGYNEQFF	TGTGCCAGCAGTTACCCCCCGGGAGGGGGCTACAATGAGCAGTTCTTC
.	TRBD2	TRBV5-6	TRBJ2-5	CASSLGGPSGAQYF	TGTGCCAGCAGCTTGGGGGGCCCCAGCGGGGCCCAGTACTTC
.	TRBD1	TRBV7-9	TRBJ1-5	CASSLGDRENQPQHF	TGTGCCAGCAGCTTAGGGGACAGAGAAAATCAGCCCCAGCATTTT
once	TRBD2	TRBV5-4	TRBJ2-5	CASSRGLAGPGETQYF	TGTGCCAGCAGCCGCGGACTAGCAGGACCGGGAGAGACCCAGTACTTC
.	TRBD1	TRBV15	TRBJ1-5	CATSGETGPHAQPQHF	TGTGCCACCAGCGGCGAGACAGGGCCCCACGCGCAGCCCCAGCATTTT
.	.	TRBV24-1	TRBJ2-2	CATSDERGSRFEKNTGELFF	TGTGCCACCAGTGACGAACGGGGGAGTAGGTTTGAAAAGAACACCGGGGAGCTGTTTTTT
.	TRBD1	TRBV5-5	TRBJ2-6	CASSQGTGSGANVLTF	TGTGCCAGCAGCCAAGGGACAGGGTCTGGGGCCAACGTCCTGACTTTC
.	TRBD2	TRBV5-6	TRBJ2-1	CASSWLVAGVRAANEQFF	TGTGCCAGCAGCTGGCTGGTAGCGGGAGTGCGGGCGGCGAATGAGCAGTTCTTC
.	TRBD2	TRBV5-1	TRBJ2-3	CASSFSGGASDTQYF	TGCGCCAGCAGCTTTAGCGGGGGGGCCTCAGATACGCAGTATTTT
.	.	TRBV3-1/TRBV3-2	TRBJ2-1	CASSQSGEQFF	TGTGCCAGCAGCCAGTCGGGTGAGCAGTTCTTC
.	TRBD1	TRBV4-3	TRBJ2-7	CASSQDHRGPHEQYF	TGCGCCAGCAGCCAAGACCACAGGGGGCCCCACGAGCAGTACTTC
.	.	TRBV9	TRBJ2-7	CASGRVGEQYF	TGTGCCAGCGGGCGTGTAGGCGAGCAGTACTTC